A single sample is the source of the 23 T cell receptor beta chains below, sequenced in a study of T cells in localized non-small cell lung cancer. The assay was immunoSEQ multiplex PCR, and TCRdb's table has in-frame clones only and misses some. The repertoire holds about 28,000 clones, with over 80% as singletons. This specimen consisted of peripheral blood mononuclear cells, obtained before any cancer treatment. The receptors shown here come from a woman aged 35 to 70 with stage III lung adenocarcinoma.

This chain joins TRBV11-2 and TRBJ2-7, with D possibly TRBD1 on 6 matching bases. The CDR3 totals 14 residues. Trimming removed 1 base at V and 3 bases at J, with 10 bases between. Germline V gives CDR1 SGHAT, CDR2 FQNNGV. CDR3 nucleotide sequence: TGTGCCAGCAGCTTAGGGGGACAACACTACGAGCAGTACTTC. This codes for CASSLGGQHYEQYF. The complete variable domain, with remaining parts taken from reference TRBV11-2 and TRBJ2-7, reads EAGVAQSPRYKIIEKRQSVAFWCNPISGHATLYWYQQILGQGPKLLIQFQNNGVVDDSQLPKDRFSAERLKGVDSTLKIQPAKLEDSAVYLCASSLGGQHYEQYFGPGTRLTVT.

The rearrangement links TRBV4-1 to TRBJ2-5; 12 positions agree with TRBD2. V lost 0 bases and J lost 1; bases outside the gene matches: 18. There are 22 residues in the CDR3. Germline V CDR1 and CDR2: MGHRA, YSYEKL. In DNA, the CDR3 is TGCGCCAGCAGCCAAGATGCGAGGCTAGCGGGGGGGCTAGGGAGGGTCCAAGAGACCCAGTACTTC. The encoded protein is CASSQDARLAGGLGRVQETQYF.

V usage is TRBV27 and J usage is TRBJ2-4, with 8 bases lining up with TRBD1. The germline CDR1 and CDR2 sequences are MNHEY and SMNVEV (reference sequence). The ends lost 6 bases at V and 9 bases at J; junction bases unmatched: 7. The CDR3 spans 13 residues. The chain's CDR3 is CASRLLQGGIQYF. The CDR3 DNA reads as TGTGCCAGCAGGCTCTTACAGGGGGGCATTCAGTACTTC.

The J gene is TRBJ2-7, the V gene TRBV5-1; maybe TRBD1 (5 bases). CDR1 and CDR2 from the germline V gene are SGHRS and YFSETQ. The CDR3 length is 13 residues. V lost 0 bases and J lost 7, with 11 bases in between. DNA for the CDR3: TGCGCCAGCAGCTTGGCACGGTCAGGGGAGCAGTACTTC. It yields the protein CASSLARSGEQYF.

Remarks on this clone: Germline and junction disagree at one end, which may indicate a read error. The chain is built from TRBV19 and TRBJ1-1; no clear D. The CDR3 spans 13 residues. Germline V gene sequence: CDR1 LNHDA, CDR2 SQIVND (reference sequence). CDR3 in DNA: TGTGTCAGTAGTATAGGAATACGCACTGAAGCTTTCTTT. This translates into CVSSIGIRTEAFF.

The V gene is TRBV5-1, the J gene TRBJ2-7; D is perhaps TRBD1 or TRBD2 (5 bases each). This CDR3 is built from 15 residues. The V end was cut by 4 bases, the J end by 1 base, with 15 bases between. Germline V gene lookup returns CDR1 SGHRS and CDR2 YFSETQ. DNA for the CDR3: TGCGCCAGCAGCCCCCGGCAGGGACCTTCCTACGAGCAGTACTTC. Protein product: CASSPRQGPSYEQYF.

This clone was seen a single time. This sequence joins TRBV2 and TRBJ2-7; D may be TRBD1 or TRBD2 (5 bases each). The CDR3 consists of 12 residues. The germline V gene has CDR1 SNHLY and CDR2 FYNNEI. The germline V and J ends were trimmed by 6 bases and 0 bases, with 6 bases remaining between them. CDR3 loop: CASRGTSYEQYF. The CDR3 coding sequence is TGTGCCAGCAGAGGGACCTCCTACGAGCAGTACTTC. Variable domain in full (rest from reference TRBV2 and TRBJ2-7): EPEVTQTPSHQVTQMGQEVILRCVPISNHLYFYWYRQILGQKVEFLVSFYNNEISEKSEIFDDQFSVERPDGSNFTLKIRSTKLEDSAMYFCASRGTSYEQYFGPGTRLTVT.

V usage is TRBV4-3 and J usage is TRBJ1-2; TRBD1 might be the D (6 bases). The CDR3 consists of 15 residues. In germline, CDR1 is LGHNA, CDR2 YSLEER. V lost 0 bases, J lost 9 bases, and 17 bases lay in between. CDR3 nucleotides: TGCGCCAGCAGCCAAGAACCAGCAGGGGCGAAAAGCTACACCTTC. Its protein is CASSQEPAGAKSYTF.

This clone came up once. The chain's CDR3 is CSAERPLSTEAFF. The CDR3 DNA reads as TGCAGCGCCGAGAGGCCGTTGAGCACTGAAGCTTTCTTT. V gene TRBV29-1 combines with J gene TRBJ1-1, with D unresolved. Germline V gives CDR1 SQVTM, CDR2 ANQGSEA. The CDR3 contains 13 residues. V was clipped by 7 bases and J by 4 bases, with 16 bases between them.

The chain is built from TRBV5-5 and TRBJ2-1, with 7 bases aligning to TRBD2. Germline V CDR1 and CDR2: SGHKS, YYEKEE (reference sequence). CDR3 length: 18 residues. Trimming took 0 bases from V and 1 from J; bases not matched to a gene: 10. CDR3 loop: CASSLVTQLAQSYNEQFF. CDR3 DNA: TGTGCCAGCAGCTTGGTAACCCAACTAGCGCAGTCCTACAATGAGCAGTTCTTC.

The V gene is TRBV19, the J gene TRBJ1-5, with 8 bases fitting TRBD1. The CDR3 extends over 14 amino acids. The junction had 7 bases not matched to a gene; V was cut back by 5 bases and J by 7 bases. From germline, CDR1 is LNHDA and CDR2 SQIVND (reference sequence). CDR3 nucleotide sequence: TGTGCCAGTAGTGTCGACAGGGGAAAACAGCCCCAGCATTTT. The encoded protein is CASSVDRGKQPQHF.

This CDR3 is CATSRSITGGNEQFF. CDR3 sequence (DNA): TGTGCCACCAGCAGATCGATTACAGGGGGCAATGAGCAGTTCTTC. This chain uses TRBV15 with TRBJ2-1, with 8 positions matching TRBD1. The CDR3 consists of 15 residues. V lost 2 bases to trimming and J lost 6 bases; unmatched junction nucleotides: 6. Per germline, CDR1 LNHNV and CDR2 YYDKDF (reference sequence).

The gene calls are TRBV11-2 and TRBJ2-1; 11 bases line up with TRBD2. The CDR3 spans 14 residues. With V trimmed by 3 bases and J by 6 bases, 1 base remained unmatched. The germline gives CDR1 SGHAT, CDR2 FQNNGV. The chain's CDR3 is CASSFSGRANEQFF. CDR3 in DNA: TGTGCCAGCAGCTTTAGCGGGAGGGCCAATGAGCAGTTCTTC.

The J gene is TRBJ1-1, the V gene TRBV4-1, with TRBD1 as a possible D gene (6 bases). Germline CDR1 MGHRA, CDR2 YSYEKL. The CDR3 has 14 residues. Trimming removed 1 base at V and 3 bases at J, with 9 bases between. This chain's CDR3 is CASSQVWGHTEAFF. The CDR3, as DNA: TGCGCCAGCAGCCAAGTTTGGGGGCACACTGAAGCTTTCTTT.

This clone showed up just a few times. The rearrangement links TRBV6-5 to TRBJ1-6; D remains ambiguous. V was pared by 4 bases and J by 13 bases, with 11 bases between. The CDR3 is 12 residues long. The germline V gene encodes CDR1 MNHEY and CDR2 SVGAGI. The CDR3 protein is CASSSQVGPLHF. DNA of the CDR3: TGTGCCAGCAGTTCCCAGGTTGGCCCCCTCCACTTT.

V gene TRBV4-3 combines with J gene TRBJ2-7; D could derive from TRBD1 or TRBD2 (6 bases each). The CDR3 spans 21 residues. Germline V gives CDR1 LGHNA, CDR2 YSLEER. V lost 2 bases and J lost 0, with 29 bases in between. The chain's CDR3 is CASSQFPPTGTSGSSSYEQYF. The CDR3 nucleotides are TGCGCCAGCAGCCAATTCCCCCCGACAGGAACCAGCGGGTCCAGCTCCTACGAGCAGTACTTC.

This chain connects TRBV2 to TRBJ1-1; no reliable D call. V was shortened by 6 bases and J by 2 bases, with 13 bases between the two germline ends. This CDR3 comprises 14 residues. Looked up from germline, CDR1 is SNHLY and CDR2 is FYNNEI. CDR3 sequence: CASREDGPNTEAFF. CDR3 DNA sequence: TGTGCCAGCAGGGAGGACGGACCAAACACTGAAGCTTTCTTT.

V gene TRBV4-1 combines with J gene TRBJ2-5, with 9 bases aligning to TRBD2. The J call may be wrong; the DNA end is better matched by TRBJ2-7. The CDR3 spans 15 residues. Germline assignment: CDR1 MGHRA and CDR2 YSYEKL. The CDR3 protein is CASSGAGGRVYEQYF. The CDR3 bases are TGCGCCAGCAGTGGCGCGGGGGGGCGAGTTTACGAGCAGTACTTC.

The chain uses TRBV2 and TRBJ1-1; D gene unclear. This CDR3 is 13 amino acids long. The ends were cut back, 7 bases at V and 0 bases at J, with 9 bases in the middle. Germline CDR1 and CDR2: SNHLY and FYNNEI. The CDR3 sequence is CASMAEMNTEAFF. The CDR3 DNA sequence: TGTGCCAGCATGGCAGAGATGAACACTGAAGCTTTCTTT.

CDR3 in amino acids: CASSQELAGATYEQYF. CDR3 nucleotide sequence: TGCGCCAGCAGCCAAGAACTAGCGGGAGCCACCTACGAGCAGTACTTC. The V gene is TRBV4-3, the J gene TRBJ2-7; 11 nucleotides align to TRBD2. Germline V gene lookup returns CDR1 LGHNA and CDR2 YSLEER. This CDR3 region has 16 residues. Losses at the gene ends were 0 bases for V and 2 bases for J; bases not matched to a gene: 3.

The gene calls are TRBV6-6 and TRBJ2-7; 8 bases align to TRBD1. Germline V gene lookup returns CDR1 MNHNY and CDR2 SVGAGI (reference sequence). V shed 2 bases, J shed 2 bases, and the junction held 8 bases outside the gene matches. CDR3 length equals 16 residues. As DNA, the CDR3 is TGTGCCAGCAGTTACCCGAGGACAGGGTCGCCCTACGAGCAGTACTTC. This sequence encodes CASSYPRTGSPYEQYF.

The rearrangement links TRBV6-1 to TRBJ1-5, with D possibly matching TRBD1 (5 bases). The CDR3 loop spans 15 amino acids. V was pared by 6 bases and J by 2 bases, with 14 bases between. Germline CDR1 is MNHNS and CDR2 is SASEGT. The CDR3 nucleotides read TGTGCCAGCAGGAAGCAGGGAATCGGCAATCAGCCCCAGCATTTT. Translated: CASRKQGIGNQPQHF.

The chain recombines TRBV20-1 with TRBJ2-5; 7 bases map to TRBD2. The CDR3 length is 11 residues. The J segment lost 5 bases and the V segment lost 6 bases, leaving 3 bases of the junction unmatched. CDR1 DFQATT and CDR2 SNEGSKA come from the germline V gene (reference sequence). The CDR3 DNA is TGCAGTGCCGGACTAGGGGAGACCCAGTACTTC. Its protein product is CSAGLGETQYF.